Each of the 25 T cell receptor beta chains below was sequenced from the same sample in a study of blood T cell repertoires in COVID-19. TCRdb's copy holds only in-frame clones and misses some; the assay was immunoSEQ multiplex PCR. The data show around 120,000 clones, 80% to 90% seen once. The specimen sequenced was peripheral blood. These receptors were obtained from a woman in her 70s with acute or convalescent COVID-19.

This chain connects TRBV28 to TRBJ2-7; 7 bases align to TRBD2. With V trimmed by 8 bases and J by 2 bases, 9 bases remained unmatched. This CDR3 comprises 14 residues. Germline V gene data show CDR1 as MDHEN and CDR2 as SYDVKM. CDR3 region: CASGGVVSTYEQYF. CDR3 DNA: TGTGCCAGCGGGGGGGTTGTTAGTACCTACGAGCAGTACTTC.

The chain combines TRBV18 with TRBJ1-4, with D tentatively TRBD1 (5 bases). CDR3 length equals 15 residues. Germline CDR1 and CDR2: KGHSH and LQKENI. The V end lost 2 bases, the J end lost 7 bases, and 14 bases lay between the germline ends. The CDR3 spells CASSPGGARSEKLFF. The CDR3 DNA sequence: TGTGCCAGCTCACCAGGAGGGGCGCGGAGTGAAAAACTGTTTTTT.

The rearrangement links TRBV12-3 or TRBV12-4 to TRBJ1-6; no definite D call. The CDR3 covers 11 residues. Between the trimmed V and J ends, which lost 3 bases and 10 bases, there was a span of 4 bases. CDR3: CASSFQSPLHF. The CDR3, as DNA: TGTGCCAGCAGTTTTCAATCACCCCTCCACTTT.

This rearrangement joins TRBV5-5 to TRBJ1-1, with a weak D call TRBD1 (6 bases). CDR3 length: 13 amino acids. V gave up 7 bases and J gave up 0 bases, with 10 bases separating them. The germline gives CDR1 SGHKS, CDR2 YYEKEE (reference sequence). This CDR3 is CASAGALNTEAFF. Written as DNA, the CDR3 is TGTGCCAGCGCAGGGGCCTTGAACACTGAAGCTTTCTTT.

J is TRBJ1-6 and V is TRBV24-1, with D uncertain. The germline CDR1 and CDR2 sequences are KGHDR and SFDVKD. The CDR3 has 14 residues. V gave up 7 bases and J gave up 0 bases, with 6 bases separating them. CDR3 sequence: CATRGSSYNSPLHF. The DNA for the CDR3 is TGTGCCACCAGAGGGAGCTCCTATAATTCACCCCTCCACTTT.

The chain combines TRBV5-1 with TRBJ2-3, with a weak D call TRBD2 (5 bases). The V gene lost 0 bases and the J gene lost 0 bases, with 11 bases spanning the gap. The germline V gene has CDR1 SGHRS and CDR2 YFSETQ. The CDR3 covers 16 residues. The CDR3 protein is CASSLERRWSTDTQYF. The DNA of the CDR3 is TGCGCCAGCAGCTTGGAGCGGCGGTGGAGCACAGATACGCAGTATTTT.

J is TRBJ1-3 and V is TRBV30; D remains unclear. The CDR3 contains 15 residues. The ends were cut back, 0 bases at V and 0 bases at J, with 9 bases in the middle. Germline-derived CDR1 and CDR2 are GTSNPN and SVGIG (reference sequence). The chain's CDR3 is CAWSVSPSSGNTIYF. As DNA, the CDR3 is TGTGCCTGGAGTGTAAGTCCGAGCTCTGGAAACACCATATATTTT. Looking up the rest from reference TRBV30 and TRBJ1-3 gives the full variable domain: SQTIHQWPATLVQPVGSPLSLECTVEGTSNPNLYWYRQAAGRGLQLLFYSVGIGQISSEVPQNLSASRPQDRQFILSSKKLLLSDSGFYLCAWSVSPSSGNTIYFGEGSWLTVV.

CDR3 in DNA: TGTGCCAGCAGTAAGGGTGACAGGGGGCAGGAGACCCAGTACTTC. Amino acids: CASSKGDRGQETQYF. V gene TRBV27 combines with J gene TRBJ2-5; 10 bases are a match to TRBD1. The CDR3 is 15 amino acids. Trimming removed 5 bases from V and 5 bases from J; junction bases left unmatched: 8. CDR1 and CDR2 from the germline V gene are MNHEY and SMNVEV (reference sequence).

The rearrangement uses TRBV2 and TRBJ2-1; 8 bases map to TRBD2. The CDR3 loop spans 16 amino acids. The V and J ends lost 0 bases and 6 bases, in that order; junction bases with no gene match: 7. Germline lookup yields CDR1 SNHLY and CDR2 FYNNEI. In DNA form, the CDR3 reads TGTGCCAGCAGTGAAGCTTTGGGCGGGGGGTCCAATGAGCAGTTCTTC. Its translation is CASSEALGGGSNEQFF.

This chain connects TRBV28 to TRBJ1-2, with D possibly being TRBD1 (5 bases). The CDR3 totals 14 residues. Trimming left V 6 bases short and J 4 bases short, with 15 bases between. Germline V gene lookup returns CDR1 MDHEN and CDR2 SYDVKM. DNA of the CDR3: TGTGCCAGCAGCCCTGGGGGGGTGCGCTATGGCTACACCTTC. Amino acid sequence: CASSPGGVRYGYTF.

This chain connects TRBV5-1 to TRBJ2-3, with D possibly being TRBD1 (5 bases). The germline gives CDR1 SGHRS, CDR2 YFSETQ. The CDR3 has 16 amino acids. Trimming stripped 4 bases from V and 3 bases from J, with 18 bases between. The CDR3 is CASSKALGDRTDTQYF. The CDR3 DNA is TGCGCCAGCAGCAAGGCCTTAGGGGATCGGACAGATACGCAGTATTTT.

This clone was observed a handful of times. J is TRBJ1-2 and V is TRBV19; D possibly corresponds to TRBD1 (6 bases). The ends were cut back, 5 bases at V and 0 bases at J, with 19 bases in the middle. The CDR3 is 17 residues long. The germline V gene encodes CDR1 LNHDA and CDR2 SQIVND (reference sequence). The CDR3: CASSYPQDSIANYGYTF. Written as DNA, the CDR3 is TGTGCCAGTAGTTATCCCCAGGACAGCATAGCTAACTATGGCTACACCTTC.

The chain recombines TRBV5-3 with TRBJ2-7; 7 nucleotides agree with TRBD1. TRBV5-3 is an ORF; its function is uncertain. After removal of 4 bases from V and 3 bases from J, the junction contained 7 bases not matched to a gene. The CDR3 has 14 amino acids. This CDR3 reads CARSPHRTGYEQYF. DNA of the CDR3: TGTGCCAGAAGCCCCCACAGGACAGGCTACGAGCAGTACTTC.

This chain uses TRBV12-3 or TRBV12-4 with TRBJ1-2; D is ambiguous. The CDR3 loop spans 12 amino acids. With 7 bases removed from V and 7 bases from J, the gap between germline ends came to 13 bases. In DNA form, the CDR3 reads TGTGCCAGCACTTGGGGAGTGGGTGGCTACACCTTC. Translated: CASTWGVGGYTF.

The chain couples TRBV7-9 to TRBJ2-7; D remains unclear. This CDR3 region has 14 residues. In germline, CDR1 is SEHNR, CDR2 FQNEAQ (reference sequence). Trimming removed 1 base at V and 0 bases at J, with 7 bases between. Here the CDR3 reads CASSLGGISYEQYF. In nucleotides, the CDR3 is TGTGCCAGCAGCTTAGGAGGCATCTCCTACGAGCAGTACTTC.

The chain couples TRBV15 to TRBJ2-3; 11 positions agree with TRBD2. Germline lookup yields CDR1 LNHNV and CDR2 YYDKDF (reference sequence). Trimming at V came to 0 bases and at J to 3 bases, leaving 11 bases not matched to a gene. The CDR3 totals 19 residues. The CDR3 bases are TGTGCCACCAGCAGAGATCTTAGCGGGGGGGCTAGGAGGACAGATACGCAGTATTTT. This sequence encodes CATSRDLSGGARRTDTQYF.

This clone was found once. The CDR3 spells CASSAGNGNEQFF. DNA for the CDR3: TGCGCCAGCAGTGCAGGTAATGGCAATGAGCAGTTCTTC. This chain connects TRBV10-1 to TRBJ2-1; D remains unclear. This CDR3 has 13 residues. Germline V gene data show CDR1 as WNHNN and CDR2 as SYGVQD (reference sequence). Trimming shortened V by 4 bases and J by 6 bases, and 10 bases separated the two germline ends.

The rearrangement joins TRBV29-1 to TRBJ1-5, with 8 bases lining up with TRBD1. CDR1 is SQVTM and CDR2 is ANQGSEA in the germline V gene. The ends lost 6 bases at V and 3 bases at J; junction bases unmatched: 7. This CDR3 is 14 amino acids long. CDR3 DNA sequence: TGCAGCGTGGCACCAGGGGGCGTCAATCAGCCCCAGCATTTT. Its translation is CSVAPGGVNQPQHF.

The CDR3 nucleotides read TGTGCCAGCAGTGATGAGGGTTTAGGGGGCACTGAAGCTTTCTTT. It codes for CASSDEGLGGTEAFF. The genes are TRBV2 and TRBJ1-1, with a weak D call TRBD1 (6 bases). Germline assignment: CDR1 SNHLY and CDR2 FYNNEI. The CDR3 consists of 15 residues. The V gene lost 3 bases and the J gene lost 4 bases, with 15 bases spanning the gap. Together with reference TRBV2 and TRBJ1-1, the CDR3 gives the full variable domain: EPEVTQTPSHQVTQMGQEVILRCVPISNHLYFYWYRQILGQKVEFLVSFYNNEISEKSEIFDDQFSVERPDGSNFTLKIRSTKLEDSAMYFCASSDEGLGGTEAFFGQGTRLTVV.

CDR3 sequence: CASSVGGEAEAFF. The CDR3 DNA is TGTGCCAGCAGCGTAGGAGGGGAGGCTGAAGCTTTCTTT. The rearrangement links TRBV9 to TRBJ1-1, with a tentative D call TRBD1 (5 bases). Germline V gene lookup returns CDR1 SGDLS and CDR2 YYNGEE. V lost 0 bases, J lost 6 bases, and 9 bases lay in between. CDR3 length equals 13 residues. Looking up the rest from reference TRBV9 and TRBJ1-1 gives the full variable domain: DSGVTQTPKHLITATGQRVTLRCSPRSGDLSVYWYQQSLDQGLQFLIQYYNGEERAKGNILERFSAQQFPDLHSELNLSSLELGDSALYFCASSVGGEAEAFFGQGTRLTVV.

V and J are TRBV28 and TRBJ1-5; 9 bases map to TRBD1. With 5 bases clipped from V and 4 bases from J, the junction kept 12 bases outside the gene matches. From germline, CDR1 is MDHEN and CDR2 SYDVKM. The CDR3 covers 17 residues. The CDR3 spells CASSPHRGQGLNQPQHF. DNA of the CDR3: TGTGCCAGCAGTCCTCACCGGGGACAGGGCCTAAATCAGCCCCAGCATTTT. Full variable domain (outside the CDR3, taken from reference TRBV28 and TRBJ1-5): DVKVTQSSRYLVKRTGEKVFLECVQDMDHENMFWYRQDPGLGLRLIYFSYDVKMKEKGDIPEGYSVSREKKERFSLILESASTNQTSMYLCASSPHRGQGLNQPQHFGDGTRLSIL.

This chain links TRBV2 with TRBJ2-1; TRBD2 matches at 7 bases. V lost 10 bases to trimming and J lost 1 base; unmatched junction nucleotides: 7. CDR1 and CDR2 (germline): SNHLY, FYNNEI. The CDR3 extends over 14 amino acids. The CDR3 sequence: CAISRGVSYNEQFF. The CDR3 DNA reads as TGTGCCATTAGCCGGGGGGTTTCCTACAATGAGCAGTTCTTC.

This chain joins TRBV6-1 and TRBJ1-5, with 7 positions matching TRBD1. V gave up 2 bases and J gave up 15 bases; unmatched junction bases: 13. The CDR3 length is 14 residues. The germline CDR1 and CDR2 sequences are MNHNS and SASEGT. The CDR3 DNA reads as TGTGCCAGCAGTGAACTGGCCTGGGACAGTTCGAGGCATTTT. Amino acid sequence: CASSELAWDSSRHF.

The chain carries TRBV29-1 and TRBJ1-2; D possibly corresponds to TRBD1 (6 bases). Germline V gene sequence: CDR1 SQVTM, CDR2 ANQGSEA. V was shortened by 3 bases and J by 0 bases, with 17 bases between the two germline ends. CDR3 length: 16 amino acids. The DNA for the CDR3 is TGCAGCGTTGACCACAGGGACCCCTATCCTAACTATGGCTACACCTTC. Translated, it gives CSVDHRDPYPNYGYTF.

The J gene is TRBJ1-2, the V gene TRBV13, with D perhaps TRBD1 (6 bases). Between the trimmed V and J ends, which lost 1 base and 7 bases, there was a span of 10 bases. The CDR3 is 13 amino acids. The germline V gene has CDR1 PRHDT and CDR2 FYEKMQ (reference sequence). The CDR3 reads CASSLEGVRGYTF. CDR3 DNA: TGTGCCAGCAGCTTAGAGGGGGTCCGTGGCTACACCTTC.